This TCR beta chain emerged from a study of CD8+CD57+ T cells in acquired aplastic anemia. The overall study: When averaged, DNA from sorted CD4+ and CD8+ cells came to 3.2 ug.

CDR3 and TCR beta VDJ profiling relied on a genomic DNA template. TCRdb reprocessed the reads via MiXCR and lists one record per CDR3 protein. In the table there are about 180,000 distinct CDR3 sequences, approximately 46% of which are singletons. This CDR3 region has 17 residues. Germline loops: CDR1 KGHDR, CDR2 SFDVKD. V was clipped by 1 base and J by 7 bases; unmatched bases: 13. Many counts were recorded for this clonotype. The origin of this receptor is a human donor in good health. J is TRBJ2-3 and V is TRBV24-1; 7 nucleotides align to TRBD1. The specimen sequenced was sorted CD4+, CD8+, or CD8+CD57+ T cells (not recorded which) from PBMCs. Here the CDR3 reads CATSDLSKQGIGHTQYF. The CDR3 region has the DNA TGTGCCACCAGTGATTTATCAAAACAGGGGATCGGGCATACGCAGTATTTT.